Shown below are 23 T cell receptor beta chains from a single sample sequenced in a study of OX40 agonist ivuxolimab in advanced cancers. Only in-frame clones appear in the TCRdb table, and some are missing; sequencing was by immunoSEQ multiplex PCR. This table holds 85,000 to 120,000 clones, about nine tenths found once. The sample was CD4+ or CD8+ T cells sorted from blood, taken in a trial of the OX40 agonist ivuxolimab. These receptors were obtained from an adult with an advanced solid tumor such as melanoma, head and neck, liver or kidney cancer.

V and J are TRBV2 and TRBJ1-4, with D uncertain. V was clipped by 6 bases and J by 6 bases, with 17 bases between them. Germline CDR1 reads SNHLY; CDR2 reads FYNNEI. This CDR3 contains 15 residues. CDR3 loop: CASSRDGPVDEKLFF. The CDR3 DNA is TGTGCCAGCAGCCGAGATGGGCCGGTTGATGAAAAACTGTTTTTT.

The J gene is TRBJ2-1, the V gene TRBV11-1; possibly TRBD2 for D (6 bases). The CDR3 covers 15 residues. Germline values: CDR1 SGHAT, CDR2 FQDESV (reference sequence). Trimming took off 1 base at V and 5 bases at J, with 12 bases between the two ends. The CDR3 nucleotides read TGTGCCAGCAGCTTAGTTTCGGGGGTTAACAATGAGCAGTTCTTC. As protein: CASSLVSGVNNEQFF.

V is TRBV7-3 and J is TRBJ2-3, with 9 bases matching TRBD2. The length of the CDR3 is 15 residues. CDR1 and CDR2 from the germline V gene are SGHTA and FQGTGA. Trimming cost V 2 bases and J 5 bases; bases outside gene matches: 5. The CDR3 sequence is CASSLGPAGGDTQYF. The CDR3 DNA sequence: TGTGCCAGCAGCTTAGGGCCAGCGGGGGGAGATACGCAGTATTTT.

The gene calls are TRBV5-4 and TRBJ2-7, with 9 bases that match TRBD1. The CDR3 loop spans 13 amino acids. The germline V gene has CDR1 SGHNT and CDR2 YYREEE (reference sequence). Germline trimming cut 2 bases from V and 4 bases from J; bases unmatched to any gene: 1. The CDR3, as DNA: TGTGCCAGCAGCTTCGGGACAGGGTACGAGCAGTACTTC. Protein sequence: CASSFGTGYEQYF.

The rearrangement links TRBV28 to TRBJ1-3; TRBD1 matches 7 bases. Trimming at V came to 7 bases and at J to 1 base, leaving 4 bases not matched to a gene. The germline V gene encodes CDR1 MDHEN and CDR2 SYDVKM. The CDR3 is made up of 14 amino acids. The CDR3 protein is CASTSGGSGNTIYF. Written as DNA, the CDR3 is TGTGCCAGCACTTCAGGGGGTTCTGGAAACACCATATATTTT. Based on the CDR3 plus reference TRBV28 and TRBJ1-3, the full variable domain is DVKVTQSSRYLVKRTGEKVFLECVQDMDHENMFWYRQDPGLGLRLIYFSYDVKMKEKGDIPEGYSVSREKKERFSLILESASTNQTSMYLCASTSGGSGNTIYFGEGSWLTVV.

This chain joins TRBV4-3 and TRBJ2-3; no reliable D call. The CDR3 is 16 residues long. With 0 bases removed from V and 3 bases from J, the gap between germline ends came to 13 bases. Germline V gives CDR1 LGHNA, CDR2 YSLEER. The CDR3 reads CASSQDSWGRTDTQYF. CDR3 DNA sequence: TGCGCCAGCAGCCAAGACTCCTGGGGTAGGACAGATACGCAGTATTTT.

CDR3 amino acids: CASSLAGDRNYGYTF. As DNA, the CDR3 is TGTGCCAGCAGCCTCGCCGGGGACCGTAACTATGGCTACACCTTC. This chain connects TRBV6-6 to TRBJ1-2; a weak D match, TRBD1 (5 bases). Germline CDR1 MNHNY, CDR2 SVGAGI (reference sequence). V was cut by 6 bases and J by 1 base, with 15 bases left in between. The CDR3 runs to 15 residues.

The chain couples TRBV7-2 to TRBJ1-1; no reliable D call. V lost 5 bases and J 1 base, leaving 11 bases between the germline ends. The germline gives CDR1 SGHTA, CDR2 FQGNSA. CDR3 size: 14 residues. The DNA for the CDR3 is TGTGCCAGCAGCCTCGGGCCGGAGAACACTGAAGCTTTCTTT. As protein: CASSLGPENTEAFF.

The chain carries TRBV7-2 and TRBJ2-3; TRBD2 matches 9 bases. V was clipped by 5 bases and J by 3 bases; unmatched bases: 6. This CDR3 has 15 residues. Germline CDR1 is SGHTA and CDR2 is FQGNSA. The CDR3 loop reads CASSPLGLATDTQYF. Here the CDR3 DNA reads TGTGCCAGCAGCCCCTTGGGACTAGCAACAGATACGCAGTATTTT.

V gene TRBV7-8 combines with J gene TRBJ1-2; 10 bases are a match to TRBD1. This CDR3 is built from 16 residues. Germline V gene sequence: CDR1 SGHVS, CDR2 FQNEAQ. Unmatched junction bases numbered 8, after V lost 5 bases and J lost 2 bases. The DNA for the CDR3 is TGTGCCAGCAGCCCCACCGGACAGGGGGGGAACTATGGCTACACCTTC. Translation gives CASSPTGQGGNYGYTF. The variable domain in full, completed from reference TRBV7-8 and TRBJ1-2, reads GAGVSQSPRYKVAKRGQDVALRCDPISGHVSLFWYQQALGQGPEFLTYFQNEAQLDKSGLPSDRFFAERPEGSVSTLKIQRTQQEDSAVYLCASSPTGQGGNYGYTFGSGTRLTVV.

The chain carries TRBV7-9 and TRBJ2-7, with D possibly matching TRBD2 (5 bases). V dropped 1 base and J dropped 2 bases, with 9 bases sitting between them. This CDR3 has 14 amino acids. Per the germline V gene, CDR1 is SEHNR and CDR2 is FQNEAQ (reference sequence). The CDR3 nucleotides are TGTGCCAGCAGCTTAGGAGCGGCCACCTACGAGCAGTACTTC. Translating it yields CASSLGAATYEQYF.

This chain links TRBV28 with TRBJ1-4, with no clear D. The CDR3 spans 15 residues. V lost 2 bases to trimming and J lost 4 bases, with 11 bases between them. Germline V gene sequence: CDR1 MDHEN, CDR2 SYDVKM. CDR3 in amino acids: CASSLRRHVNEKLFF. The CDR3 DNA sequence: TGTGCCAGCAGTTTAAGGCGACACGTTAATGAAAAACTGTTTTTT.

This chain links TRBV4-3 with TRBJ1-2, with D unresolved. Looked up from germline, CDR1 is LGHNA and CDR2 is YSLEER. The CDR3 consists of 13 residues. The ends were cut back, 1 base at V and 4 bases at J, with 7 bases in the middle. CDR3 in amino acids: CASSQAEGYGYTF. The CDR3 DNA reads as TGCGCCAGCAGCCAAGCTGAAGGCTATGGCTACACCTTC.

The J gene is TRBJ2-1, the V gene TRBV19, with D possibly matching TRBD1 (5 bases). This CDR3 comprises 14 residues. Germline lookup yields CDR1 LNHDA and CDR2 SQIVND (reference sequence). V was clipped by 7 bases and J by 6 bases, with 16 bases between them. CDR3 loop: CASKQQVVGNEQFF. CDR3 nucleotides: TGTGCCAGTAAACAACAGGTAGTGGGCAATGAGCAGTTCTTC.

The rearrangement links TRBV2 to TRBJ1-4; D is ambiguous. V was trimmed by 6 bases and J by 7 bases, leaving 9 bases between them. CDR1 and CDR2 (germline): SNHLY, FYNNEI. This CDR3 is 12 amino acids long. CDR3 loop: CASSFVLEKLFF. Here the CDR3 DNA reads TGTGCCAGCAGCTTTGTCCTTGAAAAACTGTTTTTT.

The chain employs TRBV30 and TRBJ1-1; 7 bases align to TRBD1. The junction had 3 bases not matched to a gene; V was cut back by 2 bases and J by 3 bases. The length of the CDR3 is 13 residues. Germline V gene lookup returns CDR1 GTSNPN and CDR2 SVGIG (reference sequence). In nucleotides, the CDR3 is TGTGCCTGGAGTATGGGACAGTACACTGAAGCTTTCTTT. Translation: CAWSMGQYTEAFF.

This sequence joins TRBV6-6 and TRBJ2-2; perhaps TRBD2 as D (5 bases). Germline V gives CDR1 MNHNY, CDR2 SVGAGI (reference sequence). The V gene lost 2 bases and the J gene lost 5 bases, with 12 bases spanning the gap. This CDR3 has 15 residues. CDR3 DNA: TGTGCCAGCAGTTACGTCGGGGAGAAAACCGGGGAGCTGTTTTTT. It yields the protein CASSYVGEKTGELFF.

The table lists this clone with a few counts. CDR3 in DNA: TGTGCCAGCAGTGACTACCCTTACAATGAGCAGTTCTTC. It codes for CASSDYPYNEQFF. The chain employs TRBV6-4 and TRBJ2-1; D unresolved. Per germline, CDR1 MRHNA and CDR2 SNTAGT. The V end was cut by 1 base, the J end by 4 bases, with 5 bases between. CDR3 length equals 13 residues.

The chain uses TRBV4-1 and TRBJ2-2; weak D call: TRBD1 (6 bases). CDR1 is MGHRA, CDR2 YSYEKL, per germline. The CDR3 has 17 residues. Trimming cost V 4 bases and J 6 bases, with 21 bases left between them. This CDR3 is CASSPHRIQGTAGELFF. The CDR3 DNA follows: TGCGCCAGCAGCCCCCATCGTATACAGGGAACGGCCGGGGAGCTGTTTTTT.

The J gene is TRBJ2-7, the V gene TRBV7-2, with a possible D match to TRBD2 (5 bases). The V end was cut by 2 bases, the J end by 13 bases, with 12 bases between. The length of the CDR3 is 11 residues. The germline gives CDR1 SGHTA, CDR2 FQGNSA. The CDR3 DNA sequence: TGTGCCAGCAGCTTACGTAGGGAGTTTTACTTC. Protein product: CASSLRREFYF.

This clone was observed a handful of times. The V gene is TRBV29-1, the J gene TRBJ2-7; 9 nucleotides line up with TRBD2. The CDR3 length is 14 residues. The V and J ends lost 6 bases and 0 bases, in that order; junction bases with no gene match: 6. Germline lookup yields CDR1 SQVTM and CDR2 ANQGSEA. The CDR3 loop reads CSVRSGGTSYEQYF. For the CDR3, the DNA is TGCAGCGTCCGAAGCGGGGGGACCTCCTACGAGCAGTACTTC.

This chain links TRBV19 with TRBJ2-2; D is unclear. The V gene's germline CDR1 is LNHDA and CDR2 SQIVND (reference sequence). CDR3 length: 15 amino acids. V lost 4 bases and J 1 base, leaving 10 bases between the germline ends. The CDR3 nucleotides are TGTGCCAGTAGTACCGTCCAGAGGAACACCGGGGAGCTGTTTTTT. As protein: CASSTVQRNTGELFF. Looking up the rest from reference TRBV19 and TRBJ2-2 gives the full variable domain: DGGITQSPKYLFRKEGQNVTLSCEQNLNHDAMYWYRQDPGQGLRLIYYSQIVNDFQKGDIAEGYSVSREKKESFPLTVTSAQKNPTAFYLCASSTVQRNTGELFFGEGSRLTVL.

V gene TRBV7-9 combines with J gene TRBJ1-2; D unresolved. Trimming took 0 bases from V and 3 from J, leaving 14 bases between them. This CDR3 spans 16 amino acids. The germline gives CDR1 SEHNR, CDR2 FQNEAQ (reference sequence). CDR3 nucleotide sequence: TGTGCCAGCAGCTTAGCGTCGGGCGGATTACACTATGGCTACACCTTC. It is translated as CASSLASGGLHYGYTF. The full variable domain, its missing parts supplied by reference TRBV7-9 and TRBJ1-2, is DTGVSQNPRHKITKRGQNVTFRCDPISEHNRLYWYRQTLGQGPEFLTYFQNEAQLEKSRLLSDRFSAERPKGSFSTLEIQRTEQGDSAMYLCASSLASGGLHYGYTFGSGTRLTVV.